The 20 T cell receptor beta chains listed next were all sequenced from one sample in a study of blood T cell repertoires in COVID-19. The repertoire was sequenced with immunoSEQ multiplex PCR; TCRdb's copy has only in-frame clones and lacks some. The profile shows about 46,000 clones, 70% to 90% of them singletons. The sample was peripheral blood. Source of these receptors: a human donor in a cohort sampled during active COVID-19. The donor label of this sample is uncertain.

This clone was seen a handful of times. The chain joins TRBV20-1 to TRBJ1-2; D not resolved. From germline, CDR1 is DFQATT and CDR2 SNEGSKA (reference sequence). The CDR3 covers 11 residues. V shed 3 bases and J shed 8 bases, with 10 bases lying between them. CDR3 DNA: TGCAGTGCTAGTAGGGCGGGAGGCTACACCTTC. Amino acids: CSASRAGGYTF.

The chain recombines TRBV5-1 with TRBJ1-6; TRBD1 matches at 8 bases. Germline V gives CDR1 SGHRS, CDR2 YFSETQ. The CDR3 contains 14 residues. V was pared by 4 bases and J by 7 bases, with 4 bases of the junction left unmatched. The CDR3 protein is CASSRTGRNSPLHF. Here the CDR3 DNA reads TGCGCCAGCAGCCGGACAGGGAGGAATTCACCCCTCCACTTT. The whole variable domain, filled in from reference TRBV5-1 and TRBJ1-6, reads KAGVTQTPRYLIKTRGQQVTLSCSPISGHRSVSWYQQTPGQGLQFLFEYFSETQRNKGNFPGRFSGRQFSNSRSEMNVSTLELGDSALYLCASSRTGRNSPLHFGNGTRLTVT.

This sequence joins TRBV28 and TRBJ2-7; 7 bases fit TRBD2. This CDR3 region has 16 residues. Looked up from germline, CDR1 is MDHEN and CDR2 is SYDVKM. V lost 5 bases and J lost 5; bases outside the gene matches: 15. Written as DNA, the CDR3 is TGTGCCAGCAGTCCCTCATGGCGGGGTGCGGGGGACGAGCAGTACTTC. This sequence encodes CASSPSWRGAGDEQYF.

The chain has TRBV29-1 and TRBJ1-1; D unclear. This CDR3 has 13 residues. The germline CDR1 and CDR2 sequences are SQVTM and ANQGSEA. With 5 bases removed from V and 1 base from J, the gap between germline ends came to 11 bases. CDR3 in DNA: TGCAGCGTTTGGACCGGGAGGAACACTGAAGCTTTCTTT. It codes for CSVWTGRNTEAFF. The full variable domain, completed using reference TRBV29-1 and TRBJ1-1, is SAVISQKPSRDICQRGTSLTIQCQVDSQVTMMFWYRQQPGQSLTLIATANQGSEATYESGFVIDKFPISRPNLTFSTLTVSNMSPEDSSIYLCSVWTGRNTEAFFGQGTRLTVV.

This rearrangement joins TRBV6-5 to TRBJ2-1; D is uncertain. From germline, CDR1 is MNHEY and CDR2 SVGAGI. The germline V and J ends were trimmed by 8 bases and 0 bases, with 5 bases remaining between them. The CDR3 sequence is 12 residues long. CDR3 in amino acids: CASRGSYNEQFF. In DNA form, the CDR3 reads TGTGCCAGCCGAGGCTCCTACAATGAGCAGTTCTTC.

The rearrangement links TRBV7-9 to TRBJ1-2; D is perhaps TRBD1 (6 bases). The V end was cut by 5 bases, the J end by 8 bases, with 18 bases between. This CDR3 spans 14 amino acids. From germline, CDR1 is SEHNR and CDR2 FQNEAQ (reference sequence). This CDR3 is CASSPSQGRSGYTF. The CDR3 DNA sequence: TGTGCCAGCAGCCCATCACAGGGACGGAGCGGCTACACCTTC.

This clone was found once. The chain employs TRBV5-4 and TRBJ1-3; possibly TRBD1 for D (6 bases). Germline V gene sequence: CDR1 SGHNT, CDR2 YYREEE (reference sequence). The ends were cut back, 0 bases at V and 4 bases at J, with 11 bases in the middle. CDR3 length equals 15 residues. The CDR3 nucleotides read TGTGCCAGCAGCTTGGTCGGGGGGGGCGGAAACACCATATATTTT. Amino acid sequence: CASSLVGGGGNTIYF.

The chain links TRBV7-2 to TRBJ2-7; TRBD2 agrees at 9 bases. CDR3 length equals 15 residues. Germline values: CDR1 SGHTA, CDR2 FQGNSA. Trimming cost V 6 bases and J 0 bases; bases outside gene matches: 6. CDR3 residues: CASSAAGGTSYEQYF. The CDR3 DNA reads TGTGCCAGCAGTGCAGCGGGGGGCACCTCCTACGAGCAGTACTTC.

The V gene is TRBV29-1, the J gene TRBJ2-4, with 7 bases fitting TRBD2. V shed 6 bases and J 0 bases; nucleotides not matched to a gene: 14. The CDR3 has 17 amino acids. Germline V CDR1 and CDR2: SQVTM, ANQGSEA. The DNA for the CDR3 is TGCAGCGTGGCCGGGACTAAAGGAGTACTAGCCAAAAACATTCAGTACTTC. Translating it yields CSVAGTKGVLAKNIQYF. The entire variable domain, with the rest obtained from reference TRBV29-1 and TRBJ2-4, is as follows: SAVISQKPSRDICQRGTSLTIQCQVDSQVTMMFWYRQQPGQSLTLIATANQGSEATYESGFVIDKFPISRPNLTFSTLTVSNMSPEDSSIYLCSVAGTKGVLAKNIQYFGAGTRLSVL.

This rearrangement joins TRBV11-3 to TRBJ2-3, with 10 bases aligning to TRBD1. The CDR3 runs 14 residues. Germline CDR1 is SGHNT and CDR2 is YENEEA. V lost 5 bases to trimming and J lost 7 bases; unmatched junction nucleotides: 6. CDR3 loop: CASSPRQGANTQYF. For the CDR3, the DNA is TGTGCCAGCAGCCCTAGACAGGGGGCGAATACGCAGTATTTT. The whole variable domain, filled in from reference TRBV11-3 and TRBJ2-3, reads EAGVVQSPRYKIIEKKQPVAFWCNPISGHNTLYWYLQNLGQGPELLIRYENEEAVDDSQLPKDRFSAERLKGVDSTLKIQPAELGDSAVYLCASSPRQGANTQYFGPGTRLTVL.

This chain links TRBV5-3 with TRBJ2-1, with D perhaps matching TRBD1 (6 bases). Being an ORF, TRBV5-3 has a function that is uncertain. The CDR3 contains 15 residues. V was shortened by 3 bases and J by 2 bases, with 12 bases between the two germline ends. The CDR3 sequence is CARSSTGGPYNEQFF. The CDR3 DNA reads TGTGCCAGAAGCTCGACAGGCGGTCCCTACAATGAGCAGTTCTTC.

The chain employs TRBV19 and TRBJ2-7; D possibly corresponds to TRBD2 (7 bases). The CDR3 loop spans 14 amino acids. The germline CDR1 and CDR2 sequences are LNHDA and SQIVND (reference sequence). With 6 bases removed from V and 2 bases from J, the gap between germline ends came to 14 bases. The DNA of the CDR3 is TGTGCCAGTAGGGGGGGGACACCCGCCTACGAGCAGTACTTC. This encodes CASRGGTPAYEQYF.

The rearrangement uses TRBV5-4 and TRBJ2-7, with 8 bases identical to TRBD2. V was pared by 4 bases and J by 2 bases, with 8 bases of the junction left unmatched. In germline, CDR1 is SGHNT, CDR2 YYREEE (reference sequence). This CDR3 is built from 15 residues. The CDR3 loop is CASSPPGGETYEQYF. The CDR3 DNA reads TGTGCCAGCAGCCCCCCGGGGGGGGAGACCTACGAGCAGTACTTC.

V is TRBV6-2 or TRBV6-3 and J is TRBJ1-5, with 9 bases matching TRBD1. The junction had 8 bases not matched to a gene; V was cut back by 2 bases and J by 0 bases. The CDR3 sequence is 18 residues long. Germline V gives CDR1 MNHEY, CDR2 SVGEGT. The CDR3 DNA follows: TGTGCCAGCAGTTACGGGACAGGGTTTATTAATAGCAATCAGCCCCAGCATTTT. It codes for CASSYGTGFINSNQPQHF.

The J gene is TRBJ1-2, the V gene TRBV5-4; D might be TRBD1 (5 bases). CDR3 size: 14 residues. Germline loops: CDR1 SGHNT, CDR2 YYREEE (reference sequence). With 0 bases removed from V and 3 bases from J, the gap between germline ends came to 9 bases. In DNA form, the CDR3 reads TGTGCCAGCAGCTTGGGTGGGGGGGACTATGGCTACACCTTC. Encoded protein: CASSLGGGDYGYTF.

The rearrangement links TRBV5-4 to TRBJ2-7, with 14 nucleotides matching TRBD2. Germline-derived CDR1 and CDR2 are SGHNT and YYREEE (reference sequence). CDR3 length equals 18 residues. V was pared by 4 bases and J by 0 bases, with 9 bases of the junction left unmatched. The CDR3 sequence: CASSTGLAGGLVSYEQYF. As DNA, the CDR3 is TGTGCCAGCAGCACCGGACTAGCGGGGGGCCTAGTCTCCTACGAGCAGTACTTC.

V gene TRBV4-3 combines with J gene TRBJ2-5, with TRBD2 identical over 13 bases. The CDR3 runs to 17 residues. Germline V gene lookup returns CDR1 LGHNA and CDR2 YSLEER. Losses at the gene ends were 0 bases for V and 2 bases for J; bases not matched to a gene: 3. The CDR3 sequence is CASSQDRLAGGQETQYF. The CDR3 DNA reads as TGCGCCAGCAGCCAAGATCGACTAGCGGGGGGACAAGAGACCCAGTACTTC.

The rearrangement links TRBV28 to TRBJ1-4, with D possibly TRBD1 on 6 matching bases. The CDR3 length is 15 residues. V lost 5 bases, J lost 0 bases, and 10 bases lay in between. CDR1 is MDHEN, CDR2 SYDVKM, per germline. In DNA, the CDR3 is TGTGCCAGCAGTCAACCAGGGGCAACTAATGAAAAACTGTTTTTT. Its translation is CASSQPGATNEKLFF.

This clone appeared a few times. The chain couples TRBV19 to TRBJ2-1; 7 nucleotides line up with TRBD2. The V segment lost 3 bases and the J segment 7 bases; nucleotides outside the gene matches: 6. In germline, CDR1 is LNHDA, CDR2 SQIVND (reference sequence). The CDR3 has 14 residues. In DNA form, the CDR3 reads TGTGCCAGTAGTATGAGACTAGCCAAGAATGAGCAGTTCTTC. This translates into CASSMRLAKNEQFF. The variable domain in full, with the rest retrieved from reference TRBV19 and TRBJ2-1, is DGGITQSPKYLFRKEGQNVTLSCEQNLNHDAMYWYRQDPGQGLRLIYYSQIVNDFQKGDIAEGYSVSREKKESFPLTVTSAQKNPTAFYLCASSMRLAKNEQFFGPGTRLTVL.

The chain employs TRBV18 and TRBJ2-6, with a possible D match to TRBD2 (6 bases). This CDR3 comprises 19 residues. V was shortened by 3 bases and J by 1 base, with 19 bases between the two germline ends. Germline lookup yields CDR1 KGHSH and CDR2 LQKENI. CDR3 amino acids: CASSPVYAGPVSGANVLTF. DNA of the CDR3: TGTGCCAGCTCACCCGTTTACGCGGGGCCTGTATCTGGGGCCAACGTCCTGACTTTC.